A single sample is the source of the 8 T cell receptor beta chains below, sequenced in a study of cytomegalovirus exposure and HLA in healthy donors. With 60 Vbeta and 13 Jbeta primers, the PCR was carried out. Assay used: immunoSEQ multiplex PCR; TCRdb lists only in-frame clones, some missing. Found here are fewer than 200,000 clones, more than 75% of them singletons; the top ten hold about 2.4%. The sample consisted of PBMCs. The receptors shown here come from a man aged 25 to 40 in good health and CMV-seropositive.

For this clone: One junction end disagrees with the germline gene, perhaps due to a read error. This chain uses TRBV7-9 with TRBJ2-7, with D possibly being TRBD1 (5 bases). The CDR3 contains 14 residues. CDR1 SEHNR and CDR2 FQNEAQ come from the germline V gene (reference sequence). The CDR3 DNA follows: TGTTCCAGCAGCTTGACAGATTATTCCTACGAGCAGTACTTC. It specifies CSSSLTDYSYEQYF.

The CDR3 region has the DNA TGTGCCAGCAGCTTTAGCGGGGGAAGTAGCCACGAGCAGTACGTC. Its translation: CASSFSGGSSHEQYV. J is TRBJ2-7 and V is TRBV11-3; 9 bases fit TRBD2. This CDR3 has 15 amino acids. Trimming removed 3 bases from V and 5 bases from J; junction bases left unmatched: 8. Germline V gene data show CDR1 as SGHNT and CDR2 as YENEEA.

The chain uses TRBV27 and TRBJ2-2; D is undetermined. The V gene lost 5 bases and the J gene lost 3 bases, with 4 bases spanning the gap. The CDR3 consists of 12 residues. Germline lookup yields CDR1 MNHEY and CDR2 SMNVEV (reference sequence). CDR3 in DNA: TGTGCCAGCAGTCAGTACACCGGGGAGCTGTTTTTT. Encoded protein: CASSQYTGELFF.

CDR3 loop: CASSLVGTGGDQETQYF. CDR3 nucleotide sequence: TGTGCCAGCAGCTTGGTTGGGACGGGAGGGGACCAAGAGACCCAGTACTTC. This sequence joins TRBV5-6 and TRBJ2-5; 8 bases fit TRBD2. The germline V gene has CDR1 SGHDT and CDR2 YYEEEE. The CDR3 consists of 17 residues. The ends lost 0 bases at V and 0 bases at J; junction bases unmatched: 7.

This chain links TRBV5-1 with TRBJ2-5, with 9 bases aligning to TRBD1. Per the germline V gene, CDR1 is SGHRS and CDR2 is YFSETQ. This CDR3 region has 15 residues. V lost 4 bases to trimming and J lost 5 bases; unmatched junction nucleotides: 9. CDR3 DNA: TGCGCCAGCAGCCGGGGACAGGGAGAGGGGGAGACCCAGTACTTC. It encodes CASSRGQGEGETQYF. The variable domain in full, with the rest retrieved from reference TRBV5-1 and TRBJ2-5, is KAGVTQTPRYLIKTRGQQVTLSCSPISGHRSVSWYQQTPGQGLQFLFEYFSETQRNKGNFPGRFSGRQFSNSRSEMNVSTLELGDSALYLCASSRGQGEGETQYFGPGTRLLVL.

The chain carries TRBV9 and TRBJ1-2; D may be TRBD1 (6 bases). The germline V gene encodes CDR1 SGDLS and CDR2 YYNGEE. Trimming shortened V by 2 bases and J by 0 bases, and 11 bases separated the two germline ends. The CDR3 has 15 amino acids. DNA of the CDR3: TGTGCCAGCAGCGTTGGAGGACAGTCTAACTATGGCTACACCTTC. Translating gives CASSVGGQSNYGYTF.

This sequence joins TRBV5-1 and TRBJ2-1; TRBD1 aligns across 9 bases. V shed 4 bases and J 4 bases; nucleotides not matched to a gene: 6. This CDR3 has 15 amino acids. Germline-derived CDR1 and CDR2 are SGHRS and YFSETQ. This chain's CDR3 is CASSRAGTGYNEQFF. In nucleotides, the CDR3 is TGCGCCAGCAGCCGCGCGGGGACAGGGTACAATGAGCAGTTCTTC.

This clone was seen only a few times. CDR3 in DNA: TGTGCCAGCAGCTCTGACCCTTGGGGGGGCAGTGGGTACGAGCAGTACTTC. Its protein product is CASSSDPWGGSGYEQYF. The chain combines TRBV7-9 with TRBJ2-7; a weak D match, TRBD2 (7 bases). CDR1 is SEHNR, CDR2 FQNEAQ, per germline (reference sequence). The length of the CDR3 is 17 residues. V was pared by 4 bases and J by 4 bases, with 23 bases between.